The 11 T cell receptor beta chains below were found in one sample sequenced in a study of metastatic and nonmetastatic thyroid tumors. Prior to thyroid surgery, none of the patients had received any treatment. Using MiXCR, TCRdb reanalyzed the PCR reads. The table lists about 20,000 clones, approximately 15% of them singletons. The sequenced material came from tumor tissue. Source of these receptors: a female donor with papillary thyroid cancer or a benign thyroid nodule (not recorded which). Some clones in this sample may be carry-over from other donors' samples.

This clone was seen many times. J is TRBJ1-2 and V is TRBV15; weak D call: TRBD1 (5 bases). CDR1 is LNHNV and CDR2 is YYDKDF in the germline V gene (reference sequence). This CDR3 region has 13 residues. V was cut by 5 bases and J by 6 bases, with 13 bases left in between. Here the CDR3 DNA reads TGTGCCACCAGCCAGGGAAATTTTGATGGCTACACCTTC. This translates into CATSQGNFDGYTF.

The chain links TRBV18 to TRBJ2-1, with D uncertain. The CDR3 has 14 amino acids. The germline CDR1 and CDR2 sequences are KGHSH and LQKENI. Deletions cut 3 bases from V and 2 bases from J, with 8 bases between. CDR3 DNA: TGTGCCAGCTCACCCACGCAAGCCTACAATGAGCAGTTCTTC. Amino acids: CASSPTQAYNEQFF. Variable domain in full (rest from reference TRBV18 and TRBJ2-1): NAGVMQNPRHLVRRRGQEARLRCSPMKGHSHVYWYRQLPEEGLKFMVYLQKENIIDESGMPKERFSAEFPKEGPSILRIQQVVRGDSAAYFCASSPTQAYNEQFFGPGTRLTVL.

As regards this clone: Mismatch with germline at one junction end may stem from a read error. The chain combines TRBV11-2 with TRBJ1-5; unclear D gene. The germline V gene has CDR1 SGHAT and CDR2 FQNNGV. The CDR3 totals 16 residues. The CDR3 sequence: CASSLRASGDNRPQHF. In DNA form, the CDR3 reads TGTGCCAGCAGCCTGAGGGCCTCGGGTGACAATCGGCCCCAGCATTTT.

At least ten counts were recorded for this clone. J is TRBJ2-7 and V is TRBV20-1; D possibly corresponds to TRBD1 (6 bases). V lost 6 bases and J 4 bases, leaving 19 bases between the germline ends. The CDR3 is made up of 14 amino acids. The germline V gene has CDR1 DFQATT and CDR2 SNEGSKA (reference sequence). CDR3 sequence reads: CSAPPPQGPYEQYF. In DNA form, the CDR3 reads TGCAGTGCGCCCCCCCCCCAGGGGCCTTACGAGCAGTACTTC.

Of note for this clone: The junction does not match germline at one end; this may be a read error. V and J are TRBV18 and TRBJ2-5, with TRBD1 as a possible D gene (6 bases). The CDR3 sequence is 14 residues long. The germline gives CDR1 KGHSH, CDR2 LQKENI. As DNA, the CDR3 is TGTGCCAGCTCACCGACAGGTCGCCAAGATACCCAGTACTTC. It specifies CASSPTGRQDTQYF.

The sample holds many counts of this clone. This may be a read error, as it is one base from a much larger clone. V gene TRBV6-1 combines with J gene TRBJ2-7; D is possibly TRBD1 (6 bases). Germline V gene sequence: CDR1 MNHNS, CDR2 SASEGT. This CDR3 spans 14 amino acids. V was trimmed by 6 bases and J by 0 bases, leaving 12 bases between them. CDR3 residues: CASRNRVVSYEQYF. CDR3 coding DNA: TGTGCCAGCAGAAACAGGGTAGTCTCCTACGAGCAGTACTTC.

Ten or more counts support this clone. CDR3 residues: CASSPRTSGGARYNEQFF. Written as DNA, the CDR3 is TGCGCCAGCAGCCCCCGGACTAGCGGGGGGGCGCGCTACAATGAGCAGTTCTTC. V usage is TRBV5-1 and J usage is TRBJ2-1, with TRBD2 matching over 15 bases. Germline V gene lookup returns CDR1 SGHRS and CDR2 YFSETQ. This CDR3 spans 18 amino acids. V gave up 4 bases and J gave up 3 bases; unmatched junction bases: 8.

Many counts were recorded for this clone. The CDR3 here is CASSHPQGGRDEQYF. CDR3 nucleotide sequence: TGCGCCAGCAGCCACCCTCAGGGGGGTCGGGACGAGCAGTACTTC. V and J are TRBV4-1 and TRBJ2-7, with a possible D match to TRBD1 (7 bases). The CDR3 contains 15 residues. Germline lookup yields CDR1 MGHRA and CDR2 YSYEKL. Trimming left V 3 bases short and J 5 bases short, with 17 bases between.

This clone came up many times. The V gene is TRBV27, the J gene TRBJ2-6; the match to TRBD1 covers 7 bases. The J segment lost 0 bases and the V segment lost 9 bases, leaving 11 bases of the junction unmatched. The CDR3 covers 17 residues. Per germline, CDR1 MNHEY and CDR2 SMNVEV (reference sequence). CDR3 amino acids: CASSPGQYSSGANVLTF. The CDR3 DNA reads TGTGCCAGTTCACCGGGACAGTACTCCTCTGGGGCCAACGTCCTGACTTTC.

There are many counts of this clone. V is TRBV7-9 and J is TRBJ1-1; a possible D gene is TRBD1 (5 bases). This CDR3 has 14 amino acids. With 3 bases removed from V and 1 base from J, the gap between germline ends came to 9 bases. Germline-derived CDR1 and CDR2 are SEHNR and FQNEAQ (reference sequence). DNA for the CDR3: TGTGCCAGCAGCTTTGGGACGGGGAACACTGAAGCTTTCTTT. It translates to CASSFGTGNTEAFF.

This clone was found many times. V is TRBV5-5 and J is TRBJ1-5, with 9 bases fitting TRBD1. The CDR3 runs to 18 residues. The ends lost 0 bases at V and 0 bases at J; junction bases unmatched: 7. Germline assignment: CDR1 SGHKS and CDR2 YYEKEE (reference sequence). The CDR3 DNA follows: TGTGCCAGCAGCTTGGGGACAGGGGCGGGGTATAGCAATCAGCCCCAGCATTTT. Amino acid sequence: CASSLGTGAGYSNQPQHF.